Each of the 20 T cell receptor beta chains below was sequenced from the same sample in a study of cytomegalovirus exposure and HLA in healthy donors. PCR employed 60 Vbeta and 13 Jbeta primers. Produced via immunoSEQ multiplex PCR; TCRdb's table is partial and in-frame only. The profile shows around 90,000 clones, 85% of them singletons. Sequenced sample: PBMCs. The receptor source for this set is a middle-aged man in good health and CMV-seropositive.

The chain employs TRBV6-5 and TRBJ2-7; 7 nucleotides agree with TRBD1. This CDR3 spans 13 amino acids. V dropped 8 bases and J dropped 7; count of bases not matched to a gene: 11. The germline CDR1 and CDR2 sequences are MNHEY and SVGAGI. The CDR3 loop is CASCFAGGREQYF. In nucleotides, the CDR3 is TGTGCCAGCTGTTTCGCAGGGGGAAGGGAGCAGTACTTC.

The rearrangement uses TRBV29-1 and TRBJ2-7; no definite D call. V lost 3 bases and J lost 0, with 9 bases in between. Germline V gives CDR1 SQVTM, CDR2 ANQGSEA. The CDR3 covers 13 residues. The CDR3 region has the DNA TGCAGCGTTGAGCGGCAGAGCTCCTACGAGCAGTACTTC. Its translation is CSVERQSSYEQYF.

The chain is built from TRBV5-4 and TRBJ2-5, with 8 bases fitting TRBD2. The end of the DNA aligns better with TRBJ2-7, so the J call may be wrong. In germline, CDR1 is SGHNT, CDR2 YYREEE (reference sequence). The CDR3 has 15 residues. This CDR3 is CASSLGGTRTYEQYF. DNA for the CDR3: TGTGCCAGCAGCTTGGGAGGGACTAGAACCTACGAGCAGTACTTC.

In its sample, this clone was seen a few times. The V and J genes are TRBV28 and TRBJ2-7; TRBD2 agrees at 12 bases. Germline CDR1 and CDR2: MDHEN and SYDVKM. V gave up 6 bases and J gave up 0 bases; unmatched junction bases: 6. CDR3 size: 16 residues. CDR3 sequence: CASRRTSGTSSYEQYF. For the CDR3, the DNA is TGTGCCAGCAGACGGACTAGCGGGACCTCCTCCTACGAGCAGTACTTC.

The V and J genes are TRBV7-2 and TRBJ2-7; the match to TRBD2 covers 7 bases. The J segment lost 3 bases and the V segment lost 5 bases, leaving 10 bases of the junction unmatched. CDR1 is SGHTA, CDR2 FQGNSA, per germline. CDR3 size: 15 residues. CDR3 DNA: TGTGCCAGCAGCCCCACAGCGGGACCAAACTACGAGCAGTACTTC. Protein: CASSPTAGPNYEQYF.

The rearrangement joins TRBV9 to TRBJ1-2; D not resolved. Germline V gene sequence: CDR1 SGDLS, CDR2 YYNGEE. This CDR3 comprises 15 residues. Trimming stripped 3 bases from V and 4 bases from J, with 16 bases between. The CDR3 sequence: CASSAPGGGFYGYTF. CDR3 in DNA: TGTGCCAGCAGCGCCCCCGGAGGAGGGTTCTATGGCTACACCTTC. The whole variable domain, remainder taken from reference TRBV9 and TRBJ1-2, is DSGVTQTPKHLITATGQRVTLRCSPRSGDLSVYWYQQSLDQGLQFLIQYYNGEERAKGNILERFSAQQFPDLHSELNLSSLELGDSALYFCASSAPGGGFYGYTFGSGTRLTVV.

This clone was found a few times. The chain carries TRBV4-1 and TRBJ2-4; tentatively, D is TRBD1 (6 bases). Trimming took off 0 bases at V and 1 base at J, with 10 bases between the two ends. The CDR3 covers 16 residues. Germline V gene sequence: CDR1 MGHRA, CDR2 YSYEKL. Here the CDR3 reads CASSQDWQGAKNIQYF. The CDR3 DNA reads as TGCGCCAGCAGCCAAGATTGGCAGGGGGCCAAAAACATTCAGTACTTC.

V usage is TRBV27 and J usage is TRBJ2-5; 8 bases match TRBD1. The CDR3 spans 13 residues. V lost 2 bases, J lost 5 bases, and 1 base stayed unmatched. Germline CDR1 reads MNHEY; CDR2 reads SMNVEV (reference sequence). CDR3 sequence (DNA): TGTGCCAGCAGTTTAAACAGGGGGGAGACCCAGTACTTC. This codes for CASSLNRGETQYF.

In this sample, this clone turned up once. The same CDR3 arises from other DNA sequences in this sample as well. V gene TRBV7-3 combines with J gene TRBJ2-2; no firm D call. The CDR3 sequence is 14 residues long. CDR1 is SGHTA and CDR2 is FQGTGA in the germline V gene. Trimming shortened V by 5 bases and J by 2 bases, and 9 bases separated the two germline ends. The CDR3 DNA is TGTGCCAGCAGCCAAAACAGCAACACCGGGGAGCTGTTTTTT. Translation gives CASSQNSNTGELFF.

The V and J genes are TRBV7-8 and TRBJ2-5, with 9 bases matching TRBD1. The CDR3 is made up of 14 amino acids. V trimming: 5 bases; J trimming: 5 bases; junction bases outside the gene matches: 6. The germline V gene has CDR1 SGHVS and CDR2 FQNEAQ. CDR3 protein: CASSKTGGGETQYF. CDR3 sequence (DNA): TGTGCCAGCAGCAAAACAGGGGGCGGGGAGACCCAGTACTTC.

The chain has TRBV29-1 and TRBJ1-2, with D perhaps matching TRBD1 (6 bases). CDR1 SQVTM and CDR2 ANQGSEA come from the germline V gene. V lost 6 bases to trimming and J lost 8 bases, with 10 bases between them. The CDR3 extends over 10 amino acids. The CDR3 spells CSVSRGGYTF. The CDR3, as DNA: TGCAGCGTAAGCAGGGGCGGCTACACCTTC.

The DNA of the CDR3 is TGTGCCAGCAGTTACGGGGGGGCCCCCTATAATTCACCCCTCCACTTT. It is translated as CASSYGGAPYNSPLHF. The rearrangement joins TRBV6-5 to TRBJ1-6; maybe TRBD1 (6 bases). Germline CDR1 MNHEY, CDR2 SVGAGI. The CDR3 length is 16 residues. V gave up 2 bases and J gave up 2 bases, with 10 bases separating them.

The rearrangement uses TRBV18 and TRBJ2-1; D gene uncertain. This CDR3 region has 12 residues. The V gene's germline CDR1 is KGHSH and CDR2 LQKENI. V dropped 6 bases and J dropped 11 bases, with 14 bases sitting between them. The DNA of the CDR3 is TGTGCCAGCTCCCTTTGGAGCGCAAAGCAGTTCTTC. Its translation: CASSLWSAKQFF. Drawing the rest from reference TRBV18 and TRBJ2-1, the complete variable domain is NAGVMQNPRHLVRRRGQEARLRCSPMKGHSHVYWYRQLPEEGLKFMVYLQKENIIDESGMPKERFSAEFPKEGPSILRIQQVVRGDSAAYFCASSLWSAKQFFGPGTRLTVL.

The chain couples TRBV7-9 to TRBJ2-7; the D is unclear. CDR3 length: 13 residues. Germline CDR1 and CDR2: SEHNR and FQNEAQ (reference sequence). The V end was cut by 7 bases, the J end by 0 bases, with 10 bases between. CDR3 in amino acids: CASTRPSSYEQYF. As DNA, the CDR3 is TGTGCCAGCACCCGACCTAGCTCCTACGAGCAGTACTTC.

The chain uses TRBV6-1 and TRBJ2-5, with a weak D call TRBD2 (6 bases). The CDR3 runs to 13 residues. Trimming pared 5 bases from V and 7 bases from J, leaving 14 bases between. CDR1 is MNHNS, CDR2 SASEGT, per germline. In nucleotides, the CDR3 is TGTGCCAGCAGTCCTGCCGGGGGAGGGACCCAGTACTTC. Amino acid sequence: CASSPAGGGTQYF.

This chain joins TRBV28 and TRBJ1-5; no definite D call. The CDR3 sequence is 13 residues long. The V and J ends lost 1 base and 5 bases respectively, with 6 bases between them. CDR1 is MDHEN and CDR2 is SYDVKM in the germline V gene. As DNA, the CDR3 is TGTGCCAGCAGTTTATCGGGTTATCAGCCCCAGCATTTT. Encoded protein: CASSLSGYQPQHF.

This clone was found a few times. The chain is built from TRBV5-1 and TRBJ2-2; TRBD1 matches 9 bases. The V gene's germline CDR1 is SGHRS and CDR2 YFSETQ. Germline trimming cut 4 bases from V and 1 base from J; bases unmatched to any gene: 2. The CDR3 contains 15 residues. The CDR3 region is CASSTGQGNTGELFF. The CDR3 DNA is TGCGCCAGCAGCACGGGACAGGGGAACACCGGGGAGCTGTTTTTT.

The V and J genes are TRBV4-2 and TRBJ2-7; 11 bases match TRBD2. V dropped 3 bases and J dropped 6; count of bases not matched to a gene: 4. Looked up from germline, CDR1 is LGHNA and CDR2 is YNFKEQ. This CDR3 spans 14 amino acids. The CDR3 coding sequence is TGTGCCAGCAGCCAGGAGACTAGCGGGATCGAGCAGTACTTC. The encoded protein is CASSQETSGIEQYF.

The CDR3 DNA reads as TGTGCCATCAGCCCGGACGGGGACAATGAGCAGTTCTTC. This encodes CAISPDGDNEQFF. The chain carries TRBV10-3 and TRBJ2-1; D perhaps matches TRBD2 (5 bases). Germline V gene lookup returns CDR1 ENHRY and CDR2 SYGVKD. The CDR3 extends over 13 amino acids. V gave up 6 bases and J gave up 5 bases, with 11 bases separating them.

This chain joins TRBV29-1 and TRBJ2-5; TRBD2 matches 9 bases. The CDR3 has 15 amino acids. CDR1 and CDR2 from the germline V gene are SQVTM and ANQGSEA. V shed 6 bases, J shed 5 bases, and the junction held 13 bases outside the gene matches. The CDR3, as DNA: TGCAGCGTGGGGTGGCTAGCGGGGAGCAGGGAGACCCAGTACTTC. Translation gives CSVGWLAGSRETQYF. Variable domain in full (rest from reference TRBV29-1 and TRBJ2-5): SAVISQKPSRDICQRGTSLTIQCQVDSQVTMMFWYRQQPGQSLTLIATANQGSEATYESGFVIDKFPISRPNLTFSTLTVSNMSPEDSSIYLCSVGWLAGSRETQYFGPGTRLLVL.